Only a few counts were recorded for the clone carrying this T cell receptor (beta chain). This sample was taken from a study of blood T cell repertoires in COVID-19. The wider study: T cells, B-cell-depleted T cells, or PBMCs provided the cDNA or gDNA that served as material.

TCRdb's table, derived via immunoSEQ multiplex PCR, lists solely in-frame clones and lacks some. The sample lists some 200,000 clones, 70% to 85% occurring once. The TCR was taken from a woman in her thirties or forties who had recovered from COVID-19. Specimen: peripheral blood.

This CDR3 reads CSGTGVSTDTQYF. CDR3 nucleotide sequence: TGCAGCGGGACCGGGGTCAGCACAGATACGCAGTATTTT. The chain joins TRBV29-1 to TRBJ2-3, with D possibly TRBD2 on 5 matching bases. CDR1 and CDR2 from the germline V gene are SQVTM and ANQGSEA. This CDR3 region has 13 residues. Trimming cost V 7 bases and J 0 bases, with 11 bases left between them.